Below, 10 T cell receptor beta chains from the same sample are listed, as sequenced in a study of cytomegalovirus exposure and HLA in healthy donors. The repertoire was sequenced with immunoSEQ multiplex PCR; TCRdb's copy has only in-frame clones and lacks some. The sample lists hundreds of thousands of clones, approximately 82% occurring once. Sequences were obtained from PBMCs. The receptors here all came from a woman aged 18-35 years in good health and CMV-seronegative.

The V call is TRBV30, the J call TRBJ1-5, with D possibly being TRBD1 (5 bases). CDR1 is GTSNPN and CDR2 is SVGIG in the germline V gene (reference sequence). V lost 4 bases and J 6 bases, leaving 22 bases between the germline ends. The CDR3 is 16 residues long. CDR3 in amino acids: CAWTPGGSTRGQPQHF. CDR3 DNA sequence: TGTGCCTGGACCCCGGGGGGGAGTACTAGGGGTCAGCCCCAGCATTTT.

The chain couples TRBV27 to TRBJ2-7; 7 bases agree with TRBD2. Trimming cost V 5 bases and J 7 bases; bases outside gene matches: 5. CDR1 is MNHEY and CDR2 is SMNVEV in the germline V gene (reference sequence). This CDR3 spans 12 amino acids. DNA for the CDR3: TGTGCCAGCAGTCTCCCCGGGGGGGAGCAGTACTTC. It yields the protein CASSLPGGEQYF.

This chain uses TRBV4-1 with TRBJ2-5; 8 bases match TRBD1. The V and J ends lost 5 bases and 0 bases, in that order; junction bases with no gene match: 17. This CDR3 is 19 amino acids long. Germline V gene sequence: CDR1 MGHRA, CDR2 YSYEKL. The chain's CDR3 is CASSSRRYRGRSDQETQYF. The CDR3 DNA reads as TGCGCCAGCAGCTCGCGACGGTACAGGGGGAGGTCGGACCAAGAGACCCAGTACTTC.

The V gene is TRBV27, the J gene TRBJ1-2; the match to TRBD1 covers 9 bases. This CDR3 spans 15 amino acids. Germline CDR1 and CDR2: MNHEY and SMNVEV (reference sequence). The trim removed 2 bases at V and 5 bases at J, leaving 6 bases unmatched. The chain's CDR3 is CASSLGPGQGYGYTF. In DNA form, the CDR3 reads TGTGCCAGCAGTTTAGGCCCGGGACAGGGTTATGGCTACACCTTC.

The chain combines TRBV12-5 with TRBJ1-1; possibly TRBD1 for D (6 bases). Germline CDR1 is LGHNT and CDR2 is FRNRAP. The CDR3 has 11 amino acids. V lost 6 bases to trimming and J lost 8 bases, with 10 bases between them. In DNA, the CDR3 is TGTGCTAGTGGCCGAAGGGGGGAAGCTTTCTTT. Translation: CASGRRGEAFF.

The rearrangement uses TRBV10-3 and TRBJ1-1; D ambiguous. V was trimmed by 0 bases and J by 5 bases, leaving 4 bases between them. Germline-derived CDR1 and CDR2 are ENHRY and SYGVKD. CDR3 length equals 12 residues. CDR3 DNA sequence: TGTGCCATCAGTGAGTCGGGGACTGAAGCTTTCTTT. It translates to CAISESGTEAFF.

CDR3 DNA sequence: TGTGCCAGCAGACCCCAGGCGGGGGGGAATAACTATGGCTACACCTTC. Translation: CASRPQAGGNNYGYTF. The chain couples TRBV27 to TRBJ1-2; D may be TRBD1 (5 bases). Germline CDR1 MNHEY, CDR2 SMNVEV (reference sequence). The CDR3 is made up of 16 amino acids. V was clipped by 6 bases and J by 1 base, with 18 bases between them.

This rearrangement joins TRBV2 to TRBJ1-4, with D unresolved. The CDR3 is 12 residues long. Trimming removed 6 bases from V and 8 bases from J, with 10 bases in between. Per the germline V gene, CDR1 is SNHLY and CDR2 is FYNNEI. The CDR3 sequence is CASRVVEEKLFF. CDR3 coding DNA: TGTGCCAGCAGAGTAGTAGAGGAAAAACTGTTTTTT.

The chain recombines TRBV11-2 with TRBJ2-3; 7 bases fit TRBD1. V trimming: 4 bases; J trimming: 3 bases; junction bases outside the gene matches: 4. Germline V lookup: CDR1 SGHAT, CDR2 FQNNGV. The CDR3 loop spans 14 amino acids. DNA for the CDR3: TGTGCCAGCAGCTGGGACAGCCGGACAGATACGCAGTATTTT. Residues: CASSWDSRTDTQYF.

This chain joins TRBV13 and TRBJ2-5; D may correspond to TRBD1 or TRBD2 (6 bases each). Germline CDR1 is PRHDT and CDR2 is FYEKMQ (reference sequence). This CDR3 spans 14 amino acids. Trimming stripped 0 bases from V and 3 bases from J, with 8 bases between. As DNA, the CDR3 is TGTGCCAGCAGCTTAGGAGGGGGGAAAGAGACCCAGTACTTC. It is translated as CASSLGGGKETQYF.